The rows below give T cell receptor beta chains drawn from one sample of a study of T cells in Graves' hyperthyroidism and ophthalmopathy. TCRdb processed the multiplex PCR reads anew with MiXCR; each CDR3 protein has one entry. The sample holds roughly 160,000 distinct CDR3 sequences, approximately 9% seen once. Sequenced: blood. These receptors were collected from a young woman with Graves' hyperthyroidism that later progressed to Graves' ophthalmopathy. The CDR3 runs from the conserved cysteine through the conserved F or W. A D gene is named only where the DNA matches it firmly. Rows give clone size only sometimes, using once, few, many, or a class for an expanded clone.

>TRBV11-2|TRBJ1-4|.|many
TGTGCCAGCAGCTTGACAGGAGGAAATGAAAAACTGTTTTTT
CASSLTGGNEKLFF
>TRBV27|TRBJ1-2|.|many
TGTGCCAGCAGTTTAATAGCGGGGTTCGGTGGCTACACCTTC
CASSLIAGFGGYTF
>TRBV5-1|TRBJ1-1|TRBD1|many
TGCGCCAGCTCGACAGGGTTCGGTGAAGCTTTCTTT
CASSTGFGEAFF
>TRBV14|TRBJ2-1|TRBD1|.
TGTGCCAGCAGTTACCCCGGACAGGCAGACAATGAGCAGTTCTTC
CASSYPGQADNEQFF
>TRBV9|TRBJ1-3|.|many
TGTGCCAGCAGCGTCAACTCTGGAAACACCATATATTTT
CASSVNSGNTIYF
>TRBV11-3|TRBJ2-1|TRBD2|many
TGTGCCAGCAGCTTAGAAGGGTTACGGGAGGATGAGCAGTTCTTC
CASSLEGLREDEQFF
>TRBV7-3|TRBJ1-3|TRBD1|many
TGTGCCAGCAGCTTTTTACAGGGGGCTGGAAACACCATATATTTT
CASSFLQGAGNTIYF
>TRBV7-3|TRBJ2-1|.|.
TGTGCCAGCAGCTTAGCTATATTCAGGGATGAGCAGTTCTTC
CASSLAIFRDEQFF
>TRBV14|TRBJ2-2|TRBD2|few
TGTGCCAGCAGTCTTACTAGCGGGAGAGGTACCGGGGAGCTGTTTTTT
CASSLTSGRGTGELFF
>TRBV9|TRBJ1-2|.|.
TGTGCCAGCAGCTTAAGTGGGATGGCCTATGGCTACACCTTC
CASSLSGMAYGYTF
>TRBV5-5|TRBJ1-1|TRBD1|few
TGTGCCAGCAGCCTAAGACAGGGGGCTTTCACTGAAGCTTTCTTT
CASSLRQGAFTEAFF
>TRBV12-3/TRBV12-4|TRBJ2-5|.|many
TGTGCCAGCAGCCAACGACTAGTCCTTCAAGAGACCCAGTACTTC
CASSQRLVLQETQYF
>TRBV7-2|TRBJ2-2|.|many
TGTGCCAGCAGCTTCGATAGGGGAGCCGCCGGGGAGCTGTTTTTT
CASSFDRGAAGELFF
>TRBV2|TRBJ1-6|TRBD1|many
TGTGCCAGCAGTGACCTTAGACAGGGAAATAATTCACCCCTCCACTTT
CASSDLRQGNNSPLHF
>TRBV6-2/TRBV6-3|TRBJ1-2|.|many
TGTGCCAGCAGGGATCCTAACTATGGCTACACCTTC
CASRDPNYGYTF
>TRBV13|TRBJ2-5|.|many
TGTGCCAGCAGCTTGTTCCAAGAGACCCAGTACTTC
CASSLFQETQYF
>TRBV19|TRBJ2-1|.|many
TGTGCCAGTAGTAGCGGGGGCGGACCGTACAATGAGCAGTTCTTC
CASSSGGGPYNEQFF
>TRBV7-2|TRBJ2-3|.|many
TGTGCCAGCAGCTTCAGCGGGTGGACAGATACGCAGTATTTT
CASSFSGWTDTQYF
>TRBV2|TRBJ1-5|TRBD1|.
TGTGCCAGCAGAGACAAGGACAGGGGAGGCTTGTATAGCAATCAGCCCCAGCATTTT
CASRDKDRGGLYSNQPQHF
>TRBV10-3|TRBJ1-2|.|many
TGTGCCATCAGTGAACTGAGGACGAGATATGGCTACACCTTC
CAISELRTRYGYTF
>TRBV7-2|TRBJ2-3|TRBD2|many
TGTGCCAGCAGCTTCCTCCGAGCGGGGGGGCTGGTGACAGATACGCAGTATTTT
CASSFLRAGGLVTDTQYF
>TRBV7-9|TRBJ2-5|TRBD2|many
TGTGCCAGCACCAAAGCGGGAGCTTCTGAGACCCAGTACTTC
CASTKAGASETQYF
>TRBV5-5|TRBJ2-7|.|.
TGTGCCAGCAGCTTGGTCGGGGTAGGCTACGAGCAGTACTTC
CASSLVGVGYEQYF
>TRBV2|TRBJ2-4|.|many
TGTGCCAGCACCGAAGGGGGGGTAGCCAAAAACATTCAGTACTTC
CASTEGGVAKNIQYF
>TRBV24-1|TRBJ1-3|.|many
TGTGCCACCAGTGCGGGACCGCTCTCTGGAAACACCATATATTTT
CATSAGPLSGNTIYF
>TRBV11-2|TRBJ2-5|TRBD2|many
TGTGCCAGCAGCCAGAGCGGGGGGGATGAGACCCAGTACTTC
CASSQSGGDETQYF
>TRBV10-2|TRBJ2-1|TRBD2|.
TGCGCCACCCAATCTAGCGGGAGCTCCTACAATGAGCAGTTCTTC
CATQSSGSSYNEQFF
>TRBV12-3/TRBV12-4|TRBJ2-5|TRBD2|.
TGTGCCAGCAGTTTCGGGACTAGCGGGAGGGCTCGTGAGACCCAGTACTTC
CASSFGTSGRARETQYF
>TRBV28|TRBJ1-5|.|many
TGTGCCAGCAGTTTATTTGGTCGGTGGGGGGCTAGCAATCAGCCCCAGCATTTT
CASSLFGRWGASNQPQHF
>TRBV12-3/TRBV12-4|TRBJ1-5|.|many
TGTGCCAGCAGTTTCGGCACTAGCAATCAGCCCCAGCATTTT
CASSFGTSNQPQHF
>TRBV19|TRBJ2-1|.|many
TGTGCCAGTAGTATAGGAAGTTACGAGCAGTTCTTC
CASSIGSYEQFF
>TRBV6-1|TRBJ1-1|.|many
TGTGCCAGCAGTGCGACAGGAGTGAACACTGAAGCTTTCTTT
CASSATGVNTEAFF
>TRBV27|TRBJ1-2|TRBD1|many
TGTGCCAGCAGTTCATCTCCGACAGGGATAGGGGGCTACACCTTC
CASSSSPTGIGGYTF
>TRBV27|TRBJ2-7|TRBD1|many
TGTGCCAGCAGTCCAGAGGGACAGGGAATCTTCTACGAGCAGTACTTC
CASSPEGQGIFYEQYF
>TRBV6-8|TRBJ2-7|TRBD1|many
TGTGCCAGCAGTTACTCCTGGGACAGGGGCTTCTACGAGCAGTACTTC
CASSYSWDRGFYEQYF
>TRBV9|TRBJ2-3|.|.
TGTGCCAGCAGCGACCGGGGCGCCAGCACAGATACGCAGTATTTT
CASSDRGASTDTQYF
>TRBV25-1|TRBJ2-7|.|few
TGTGCCAGCAGTGAATCTAACCGGGACCCCCCAGGGCAGTACTTC
CASSESNRDPPGQYF
>TRBV30|TRBJ2-5|.|many
TGTGCCTGGAGTGTAGGGACTTTGTACTTC
CAWSVGTLYF
>TRBV7-7|TRBJ2-2|TRBD1|many
TGTGCCAGCAGCTTACAACCCGGGACAGGCCGGACCGGGGAGCTGTTTTTT
CASSLQPGTGRTGELFF
>TRBV4-1|TRBJ2-2|TRBD2|many
TGCGCCAGTCGGGGGGGGACACACGGGGAGCTGTTTTTT
CASRGGTHGELFF
>TRBV20-1|TRBJ2-3|TRBD2|many
TGCAGTGCGATGACTAGCGGGGCCCGTTGGGATACGCAGTATTTT
CSAMTSGARWDTQYF
>TRBV20-1|TRBJ1-1|.|many
TGCAGTGCGAGGAGGGGGTTCGGAACTGAAGCTTTCTTT
CSARRGFGTEAFF
>TRBV7-8|TRBJ2-1|.|few
TGTGCCAGCAGCGCACAGGGATCCCACAATGAGCAGTTCTTC
CASSAQGSHNEQFF
>TRBV19|TRBJ2-1|.|many
TGTGCCAGTAGTATCTCCGACTACGACCACAATGAGCAGTTCTTC
CASSISDYDHNEQFF
>TRBV3-1|TRBJ2-7|.|many
TGTGCCAGCAGCCAGGGACACCGAAAGTACTTC
CASSQGHRKYF
>TRBV2|TRBJ2-6|.|many
TGTGCCAGCACAGGGGACTACTCTGGGGCCAACGTCCTGACTTTC
CASTGDYSGANVLTF
>TRBV11-2|TRBJ1-2|TRBD1|many
TGTGCCAGCAGCTTACCCGGGACAGGGCGAGGCTACACCTTC
CASSLPGTGRGYTF
>TRBV12-3/TRBV12-4|TRBJ2-5|TRBD2|many
TGTGCCAGCAGTTTTGCGGGGGGGAAAGAGACCCAGTACTTC
CASSFAGGKETQYF
>TRBV20-1|TRBJ1-2|TRBD1|few
TGCAGTGCTAGTGGTGGAAGACAGGGGTTGGGTATTGGCTATGGCTACACCTTC
CSASGGRQGLGIGYGYTF
>TRBV6-1|TRBJ2-3|TRBD2|medium-sized
TGTGCCAGCAGTCTAGCGGGAGCCCTCACAGATACGCAGTATTTT
CASSLAGALTDTQYF
>TRBV19|TRBJ2-3|TRBD1|.
TGTGCCAGTAGCCCTCGACAGGGAGATACGCAGTATTTT
CASSPRQGDTQYF
>TRBV11-2|TRBJ2-5|.|many
TGTGCCAGCAGCTTCGAGACCCAGTACTTC
CASSFETQYF
>TRBV20-1|TRBJ1-1|.|many
TGCAGTGCTAGAGATGGGGGGATTGGAGACACTGAAGCTTTCTTT
CSARDGGIGDTEAFF
>TRBV7-2|TRBJ1-2|.|many
TGTGCCAGCAACCGGGACGGACTAGACTATGGCTACACCTTC
CASNRDGLDYGYTF
>TRBV11-2|TRBJ1-1|TRBD1|.
TGTGCCAGCAGTGCTAGCCGACAGGGGGAAGCTTTCTTT
CASSASRQGEAFF
>TRBV20-1|TRBJ2-3|.|few
TGCAGTGCTAGCAAGTTGGGAGGGGGGGTCACAGATACGCAGTATTTT
CSASKLGGGVTDTQYF
>TRBV18|TRBJ2-1|TRBD2|.
TGTGCCAGCTCACAGCAAGTGGCGGGAGGGTCCTACAATGAGCAGTTCTTC
CASSQQVAGGSYNEQFF